The clone carrying this T cell receptor beta chain came up a few times. TCRdb processed the 5' RACE reads anew with MiXCR; each CDR3 protein has one entry. The data show around 37,000 distinct CDR3 sequences, roughly 7.2% seen once. These data come from a study of spatial heterogeneity in lung cancer. This CDR3 region has 17 residues. Trimming pared 3 bases from V and 2 bases from J, leaving 17 bases between. Germline CDR1 and CDR2: SGHDN and FVKESK. Time point noted: sample taken at primary tumor resection. This TCR came from a female donor with early-stage non-small cell lung cancer. This chain links TRBV14 with TRBJ1-3; no clear D. The specimen comprised PBMCs, sampled at surgery. The CDR3 spells CASSHFPRGTTGNTIYF. CDR3 bases: TGTGCCAGCAGCCACTTCCCGCGGGGAACGACTGGAAACACCATATATTTT.